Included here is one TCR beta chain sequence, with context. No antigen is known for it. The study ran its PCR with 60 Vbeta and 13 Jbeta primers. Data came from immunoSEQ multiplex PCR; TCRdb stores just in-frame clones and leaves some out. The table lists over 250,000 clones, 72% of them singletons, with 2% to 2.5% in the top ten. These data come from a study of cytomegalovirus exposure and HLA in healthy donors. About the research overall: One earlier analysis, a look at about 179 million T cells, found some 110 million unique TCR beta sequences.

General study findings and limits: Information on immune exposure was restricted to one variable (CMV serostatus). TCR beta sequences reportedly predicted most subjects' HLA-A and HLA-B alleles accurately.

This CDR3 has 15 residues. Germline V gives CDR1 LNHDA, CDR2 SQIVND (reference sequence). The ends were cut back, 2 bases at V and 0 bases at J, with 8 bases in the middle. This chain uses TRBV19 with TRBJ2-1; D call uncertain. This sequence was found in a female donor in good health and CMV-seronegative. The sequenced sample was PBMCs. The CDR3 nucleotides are TGTGCCAGTAGTATAACAGAGAGCTCCTACAATGAGCAGTTCTTC. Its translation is CASSITESSYNEQFF.